A selection of T cell receptor beta chains follows, all from one sample in a study of T-cell memory formation after mild COVID-19. TCRdb recomputed calls from the 5' RACE reads with MiXCR, one row per CDR3 protein. The table has nearly 350,000 distinct CDR3 sequences, over 10% seen once; the top ten hold over 20%. The specimen sequenced was PBMCs or a T cell subset sorted from them (not recorded which). These receptors were obtained from a man aged 18 to 29 who had mild COVID-19 (a few samples of this study predate the infection). Cell type and time point are not known. CDR3s include the opening cysteine and the closing phenylalanine or tryptophan. A D gene is named only where the DNA matches it firmly. Clone size is not always given. Where it is, it says once, few, many or a class for expanded clones.

J gene: TRBJ1-2; clone size: many; CDR3 length: 14; V gene: TRBV12-3/TRBV12-4; D gene: NA; CDR3 DNA: TGTGCCAGCAGTTTACAGGGACGGGGCTATGGCTACACCTTC; CDR3 protein: CASSLQGRGYGYTF
J gene: TRBJ1-1; clone size: few; CDR3 length: 13; V gene: TRBV6-6; D gene: NA; CDR3 DNA: TGTGCCAGCAGCCTGACCCAGAGGACTGAAGCTTTCTTT; CDR3 protein: CASSLTQRTEAFF
J gene: TRBJ2-5; clone size: once; CDR3 length: 13; V gene: TRBV19; D gene: NA; CDR3 DNA: TGTGCCAGTAGTATGGGACTCGGGGAGACCCAGTACTTC; CDR3 protein: CASSMGLGETQYF
J gene: TRBJ1-1; clone size: few; CDR3 length: 13; V gene: TRBV4-3; D gene: NA; CDR3 DNA: TGCGCCAGCAGCCATCGGGGATACACTGAAGCTTTCTTT; CDR3 protein: CASSHRGYTEAFF
J gene: TRBJ1-2; clone size: few; CDR3 length: 16; V gene: TRBV5-4; D gene: NA; CDR3 DNA: TGTGCCAGCAGCTTGGCCAAGGGAGGGTCATATACTGGCTACACCTTC; CDR3 protein: CASSLAKGGSYTGYTF
J gene: TRBJ1-1; clone size: few; CDR3 length: 15; V gene: TRBV4-2; D gene: NA; CDR3 DNA: TGTGCCAGCAGCCAAGCTTATGGCCTGGACACTGAAGCTTTCTTT; CDR3 protein: CASSQAYGLDTEAFF
J gene: TRBJ1-3; clone size: NA; CDR3 length: 15; V gene: TRBV6-1; D gene: NA; CDR3 DNA: TGTGCCAGCAGTCTCGAAGGCTACTCTGGAAACACCATATATTTT; CDR3 protein: CASSLEGYSGNTIYF
J gene: TRBJ2-1; clone size: few; CDR3 length: 16; V gene: TRBV7-2; D gene: TRBD2; CDR3 DNA: TGTGCCAGCAGCCGGAGGCTAGCGGGGGCCCAGGGTGAGCAGTTCTTC; CDR3 protein: CASSRRLAGAQGEQFF
J gene: TRBJ1-2; clone size: few; CDR3 length: 13; V gene: TRBV10-3; D gene: TRBD1; CDR3 DNA: TGTGCCATCAGTGAAGGGACAGGGAATGGCTACACCTTC; CDR3 protein: CAISEGTGNGYTF
J gene: TRBJ1-2; clone size: NA; CDR3 length: 14; V gene: TRBV28; D gene: NA; CDR3 DNA: TGTGCCAGCAACCCCGCCGGGTTTGTCTATGGCTACACCTTC; CDR3 protein: CASNPAGFVYGYTF
J gene: TRBJ2-7; clone size: many; CDR3 length: 14; V gene: TRBV5-1; D gene: TRBD1; CDR3 DNA: TGCGCCAGCAGCACCCGGACAGGAGCTAACGAGCAGTACTTC; CDR3 protein: CASSTRTGANEQYF
J gene: TRBJ2-1; clone size: NA; CDR3 length: 16; V gene: TRBV20-1; D gene: TRBD2; CDR3 DNA: TGCAGTGCTCCACGACTAGCGGGGGGCTTTAACAATGAGCAGTTCTTC; CDR3 protein: CSAPRLAGGFNNEQFF
J gene: TRBJ2-5; clone size: many; CDR3 length: 14; V gene: TRBV7-2; D gene: NA; CDR3 DNA: TGTGCCAGCAGAGTAGGGTGGGGAGTAGAGACCCAGTACTTC; CDR3 protein: CASRVGWGVETQYF
J gene: TRBJ1-1; clone size: NA; CDR3 length: 15; V gene: TRBV5-5; D gene: NA; CDR3 DNA: TGTGCCAGCAGCTTGGAAGGCAGCTTGAACACTGAAGCTTTCTTT; CDR3 protein: CASSLEGSLNTEAFF
J gene: TRBJ2-7; clone size: many; CDR3 length: 12; V gene: TRBV15; D gene: NA; CDR3 DNA: TGTGCCACCAGCAGAGATTTATACGAGCAGTACTTC; CDR3 protein: CATSRDLYEQYF
J gene: TRBJ2-7; clone size: few; CDR3 length: 17; V gene: TRBV4-1; D gene: NA; CDR3 DNA: TGCGCCAGCAGCCAAGGTGTTGAAGGTTCGGGGGATAACGAGCAGTACTTC; CDR3 protein: CASSQGVEGSGDNEQYF
J gene: TRBJ2-5; clone size: NA; CDR3 length: 15; V gene: TRBV5-1; D gene: TRBD2; CDR3 DNA: TGCGCCAGCAGCCCGGAGGGACTAGCGGAAGAGACCCAGTACTTC; CDR3 protein: CASSPEGLAEETQYF
J gene: TRBJ2-5; clone size: many; CDR3 length: 14; V gene: TRBV5-1; D gene: TRBD2; CDR3 DNA: TGCGCCAGCAGGACCGGACTAGCGGGCCAGACCCAGTACTTC; CDR3 protein: CASRTGLAGQTQYF
J gene: TRBJ1-6; clone size: NA; CDR3 length: 15; V gene: TRBV12-3/TRBV12-4; D gene: TRBD1; CDR3 DNA: TGTGCCAGCAGGGCCGGAGGGGGCGAGGATTCACCCCTCCACTTT; CDR3 protein: CASRAGGGEDSPLHF
J gene: TRBJ2-1; clone size: few; CDR3 length: 15; V gene: TRBV5-1; D gene: TRBD1; CDR3 DNA: TGCGCCAGCAGCGTGGGACAGGCCTTCTACAATGAGCAGTTCTTC; CDR3 protein: CASSVGQAFYNEQFF
J gene: TRBJ1-1; clone size: few; CDR3 length: 15; V gene: TRBV6-5; D gene: NA; CDR3 DNA: TGTGCCAGCAGTTACTCGAGACCTATGGGGACTGAAGCTTTCTTT; CDR3 protein: CASSYSRPMGTEAFF
J gene: TRBJ2-1; clone size: few; CDR3 length: 17; V gene: TRBV6-2/TRBV6-3; D gene: TRBD1; CDR3 DNA: TGTGCCAGCAGTTACGGAAACAGGGGGCTATCCTACAATGAGCAGTTCTTC; CDR3 protein: CASSYGNRGLSYNEQFF
J gene: TRBJ1-1; clone size: many; CDR3 length: 15; V gene: TRBV19; D gene: NA; CDR3 DNA: TGTGCCAGTAGTATAGAGAAGGGCCTCCGCGCTGAAGCTTTCTTT; CDR3 protein: CASSIEKGLRAEAFF
J gene: TRBJ2-7; clone size: once; CDR3 length: 15; V gene: TRBV4-1; D gene: TRBD1; CDR3 DNA: TGCGCCAGCAGCCCGGGACAGGGGGGGACCTACGAGCAGTACTTC; CDR3 protein: CASSPGQGGTYEQYF
J gene: TRBJ2-1; clone size: NA; CDR3 length: 14; V gene: TRBV20-1; D gene: TRBD2; CDR3 DNA: TGCAGTGCCACCCCAGCGGGGGGGTACAATGAGCAGTTCTTC; CDR3 protein: CSATPAGGYNEQFF
J gene: TRBJ1-2; clone size: NA; CDR3 length: 16; V gene: TRBV4-2; D gene: NA; CDR3 DNA: TGTGCCAGCAGCCAAGGGGATGGGGGTCCTAACTATGGCTACACCTTC; CDR3 protein: CASSQGDGGPNYGYTF
J gene: TRBJ1-4; clone size: few; CDR3 length: 15; V gene: TRBV29-1; D gene: NA; CDR3 DNA: TGCAGCGTTACGGACAGTCATGCAACTAATGAAAAACTGTTTTTT; CDR3 protein: CSVTDSHATNEKLFF
J gene: TRBJ2-3; clone size: few; CDR3 length: 16; V gene: TRBV6-4; D gene: TRBD2; CDR3 DNA: TGTGCCAGCAGTGAGAAGCGGGGGTCTAGCACAGATACGCAGTATTTT; CDR3 protein: CASSEKRGSSTDTQYF
J gene: TRBJ2-1; clone size: few; CDR3 length: 15; V gene: TRBV7-2; D gene: TRBD2; CDR3 DNA: TGTGCCAGCAGCATCCCCCTAGCGGGGGCCAATGAGCAGTTCTTC; CDR3 protein: CASSIPLAGANEQFF
J gene: TRBJ2-1; clone size: NA; CDR3 length: 16; V gene: TRBV5-1; D gene: TRBD2; CDR3 DNA: TGCGCCAGCAGCTTGGAAGTAGCGGGGTATTCTAATGAGCAGTTCTTC; CDR3 protein: CASSLEVAGYSNEQFF
J gene: TRBJ1-3; clone size: few; CDR3 length: 13; V gene: TRBV30; D gene: NA; CDR3 DNA: TGTGCCTGGAGCGGTAACTCTGGAAACACCATATATTTT; CDR3 protein: CAWSGNSGNTIYF
J gene: TRBJ2-3; clone size: many; CDR3 length: 14; V gene: TRBV29-1; D gene: TRBD1; CDR3 DNA: TGCAGCGCCCCCCGGGGACAGGGCACAGATACGCAGTATTTT; CDR3 protein: CSAPRGQGTDTQYF
J gene: TRBJ1-1; clone size: many; CDR3 length: 13; V gene: TRBV6-2/TRBV6-3; D gene: NA; CDR3 DNA: TGTGCCAGCAGGTGGGGCGCCGACACTGAAGCTTTCTTT; CDR3 protein: CASRWGADTEAFF
J gene: TRBJ1-5; clone size: NA; CDR3 length: 14; V gene: TRBV2; D gene: TRBD1; CDR3 DNA: TGTGCCAGCAGTGGACAGGGATCTGTTCAGCCCCAGCATTTT; CDR3 protein: CASSGQGSVQPQHF
J gene: TRBJ2-2; clone size: NA; CDR3 length: 14; V gene: TRBV7-9; D gene: NA; CDR3 DNA: TGTGCCAGCTTGGCGGGGCTTCACACCGGGGAGCTGTTTTTT; CDR3 protein: CASLAGLHTGELFF
J gene: TRBJ2-5; clone size: NA; CDR3 length: 14; V gene: TRBV12-3/TRBV12-4; D gene: TRBD1; CDR3 DNA: TGTGCCAGCAGTACCCGGGACAGGGCTGAGACCCAGTACTTC; CDR3 protein: CASSTRDRAETQYF
J gene: TRBJ1-2; clone size: NA; CDR3 length: 18; V gene: TRBV4-3; D gene: NA; CDR3 DNA: TGCGCCAGCAGCCAAGATCGGGGCGTTCTATTACAGGGCTATGGCTACACCTTC; CDR3 protein: CASSQDRGVLLQGYGYTF
J gene: TRBJ1-1; clone size: few; CDR3 length: 14; V gene: TRBV7-9; D gene: NA; CDR3 DNA: TGTGCCAGCAGCTTGAGGGGGGACTACACTGAAGCTTTCTTT; CDR3 protein: CASSLRGDYTEAFF
J gene: TRBJ1-2; clone size: NA; CDR3 length: 16; V gene: TRBV4-3; D gene: NA; CDR3 DNA: TGCGCCAGCAGCCAAGATCGGGGCATATCCAACTATGGCTACACCTTC; CDR3 protein: CASSQDRGISNYGYTF
J gene: TRBJ2-5; clone size: few; CDR3 length: 16; V gene: TRBV7-7; D gene: TRBD1; CDR3 DNA: TGTGCTAGCAGCAAAGACAGGGGAGAGCTCACCCCCACCCAGTACTTC; CDR3 protein: CASSKDRGELTPTQYF
J gene: TRBJ2-1; clone size: NA; CDR3 length: 14; V gene: TRBV6-1; D gene: NA; CDR3 DNA: TGTGCCAGCAGTGAAGTGAGCTCCTACAATGAGCAGTTCTTC; CDR3 protein: CASSEVSSYNEQFF
J gene: TRBJ2-3; clone size: NA; CDR3 length: 15; V gene: TRBV20-1; D gene: NA; CDR3 DNA: TGCAGTGCTAGAGATGGGCGGTCCCAGGCAGATACGCAGTATTTT; CDR3 protein: CSARDGRSQADTQYF
J gene: TRBJ2-7; clone size: NA; CDR3 length: 14; V gene: TRBV7-2; D gene: NA; CDR3 DNA: TGTGCCAGCAGCCAGAGACATTTCTCCTACGAGCAGTACTTC; CDR3 protein: CASSQRHFSYEQYF
J gene: TRBJ1-5; clone size: many; CDR3 length: 16; V gene: TRBV19; D gene: TRBD1; CDR3 DNA: TGTGCCAGTAGTATAGATCAAAGGGGGCTCCGCCAGCCCCAGCATTTT; CDR3 protein: CASSIDQRGLRQPQHF
J gene: TRBJ2-7; clone size: NA; CDR3 length: 15; V gene: TRBV7-9; D gene: NA; CDR3 DNA: TGTGCCAGCAGCTCCAGTTGGGGGCGGCCCTACGAGCAGTACTTC; CDR3 protein: CASSSSWGRPYEQYF
J gene: TRBJ2-1; clone size: many; CDR3 length: 15; V gene: TRBV5-1; D gene: NA; CDR3 DNA: TGCGCCAGCAGCTTGAACAGGGTGTCCTACAATGAGCAGTTCTTC; CDR3 protein: CASSLNRVSYNEQFF